This section outlines one T cell receptor beta chain sequence together with its context. Its antigen is unknown. Produced via immunoSEQ multiplex PCR; TCRdb's table is partial and in-frame only. The table records under 1 million clones, 85% to 95% of them present only once. The CDR3 has 17 amino acids. CD45RO-negative, CCR7-selected cells formed the naive CD8 fraction, which excluded terminally differentiated effector memory CD45RA+ cells. This sample was taken from a study of shared clonotypes between healthy human individuals. About the study: Each donor contributed plates that comprised three CD4 naive, three CD4 memory, two CD8 naive and one CD8 memory.

Study-level findings and limits: The sharing of 5% to 5.5% of naive CD4 clonotypes was seen across a few donors. On the whole, naive subsets had larger estimated richness than memory subsets had. Sequencing depth was predicted to influence how clonotypes are shared among donors.

The sample taken for sequencing was naive CD8+ T cells sorted from blood. The chain employs TRBV1 and TRBJ2-1; the table gives TRBD1 as D, unverified against the DNA. TRBV1 is described as a pseudogene. The TCR originated in a man aged 25 to 40 in good health. CDR3 sequence: CTSSHPQQGFPYNEQFF. The CDR3 nucleotides read TGCACCAGCAGCCACCCACAACAGGGTTTCCCCTACAATGAGCAGTTCTTC.